These T cell receptor beta chains were read from a single sample in a study of Ad26.COV2.S vaccination and SARS-CoV-2 variants. The repertoire was sequenced with immunoSEQ multiplex PCR; TCRdb's copy has only in-frame clones and lacks some. The sample yields some 500,000 clones, 89% seen once. This specimen consisted of peripheral blood, obtained in a trial of Ad26.COV2.S vaccine versus placebo. The receptor source for this set is a person aged 18-60 years who received the Ad26.COV2.S COVID-19 vaccine or a placebo. The CDR3 runs from the conserved cysteine through the conserved F or W. Fields, in order: D gene, clone size, J gene, V gene, CDR3 protein, CDR3 DNA. The D gene is left open where the match is weak. The size field is filled for only some rows; it gives once, few, many or a size class.

D gene: NA; clone size: NA; J gene: TRBJ2-7; V gene: TRBV5-5; CDR3 protein: CASSLTPTDYEQYF; CDR3 DNA: TGTGCCAGCAGCTTGACCCCGACAGACTACGAGCAGTACTTC
D gene: TRBD1; clone size: NA; J gene: TRBJ2-1; V gene: TRBV11-3; CDR3 protein: CASSLGFDRGTNEQFF; CDR3 DNA: TGTGCCAGCAGCTTAGGCTTCGACAGGGGTACGAATGAGCAGTTCTTC
D gene: NA; clone size: NA; J gene: TRBJ1-2; V gene: TRBV10-3; CDR3 protein: CAISERENYGYTF; CDR3 DNA: TGTGCCATCAGTGAGAGGGAAAACTATGGCTACACCTTC
D gene: TRBD1; clone size: once; J gene: TRBJ1-2; V gene: TRBV4-3; CDR3 protein: CASSQDPGQGAKGGYTF; CDR3 DNA: TGCGCCAGCAGCCAAGATCCGGGACAGGGGGCGAAGGGGGGCTACACCTTC
D gene: NA; clone size: NA; J gene: TRBJ2-3; V gene: TRBV29-1; CDR3 protein: CSVTGLGQRYTQYF; CDR3 DNA: TGCAGCGTGACCGGGCTAGGACAGCGTTATACGCAGTATTTT
D gene: NA; clone size: once; J gene: TRBJ1-2; V gene: TRBV3-1/TRBV3-2; CDR3 protein: CASSQVGGRWFGYGYTF; CDR3 DNA: TGTGCCAGCAGCCAAGTCGGAGGCCGGTGGTTTGGCTATGGCTACACCTTC
D gene: NA; clone size: NA; J gene: TRBJ2-2; V gene: TRBV18; CDR3 protein: CASSPRSSANTGELFF; CDR3 DNA: TGTGCCAGCTCACCACGCAGTAGCGCCAACACCGGGGAGCTGTTTTTT
D gene: NA; clone size: NA; J gene: TRBJ2-1; V gene: TRBV7-6; CDR3 protein: CASSLRGLGDEQFF; CDR3 DNA: TGTGCCAGCAGCCTACGGGGATTGGGCGATGAGCAGTTCTTC
D gene: NA; clone size: NA; J gene: TRBJ2-5; V gene: TRBV2; CDR3 protein: CASSALAAQYF; CDR3 DNA: TGTGCCAGCAGCGCCCTGGCGGCCCAGTACTTC
D gene: NA; clone size: NA; J gene: TRBJ2-3; V gene: TRBV4-3; CDR3 protein: CASSQRGTGTDTQYF; CDR3 DNA: TGCGCCAGCAGCCAGCGCGGGACGGGCACAGATACGCAGTATTTT
D gene: NA; clone size: NA; J gene: TRBJ2-1; V gene: TRBV6-2/TRBV6-3; CDR3 protein: CASSDRGEQFF; CDR3 DNA: TGTGCCAGCAGTGACCGGGGGGAGCAGTTCTTC
D gene: TRBD2; clone size: NA; J gene: TRBJ2-1; V gene: TRBV5-1; CDR3 protein: CASSLAASSYNEQFF; CDR3 DNA: TGCGCCAGCAGCCTAGCGGCCAGCTCCTACAATGAGCAGTTCTTC
D gene: NA; clone size: NA; J gene: TRBJ2-1; V gene: TRBV27; CDR3 protein: CASSLYWNNEQFF; CDR3 DNA: TGTGCCAGCAGTTTATACTGGAACAATGAGCAGTTCTTC
D gene: NA; clone size: once; J gene: TRBJ1-2; V gene: TRBV6-5; CDR3 protein: CATAGSANYGYTF; CDR3 DNA: TGTGCCACCGCGGGATCGGCTAACTATGGCTACACCTTC
D gene: NA; clone size: NA; J gene: TRBJ1-1; V gene: TRBV15; CDR3 protein: CATSRGGVRDTEAFF; CDR3 DNA: TGTGCCACCAGCAGAGGGGGGGTGAGGGACACTGAAGCTTTCTTT
D gene: NA; clone size: NA; J gene: TRBJ2-5; V gene: TRBV21-1; CDR3 protein: CASSKTPGLAKIEETQYF; CDR3 DNA: TGTGCCAGCAGCAAAACTCCGGGACTAGCTAAAATAGAGGAGACCCAGTACTTC
D gene: TRBD1; clone size: NA; J gene: TRBJ1-6; V gene: TRBV10-3; CDR3 protein: CAIGTGSSLNSPLHF; CDR3 DNA: TGTGCCATAGGGACAGGGTCTTCTCTTAATTCACCCCTCCACTTT
D gene: NA; clone size: NA; J gene: TRBJ1-5; V gene: TRBV20-1; CDR3 protein: CSASIRGYQPQHF; CDR3 DNA: TGCAGTGCTAGTATCAGGGGTTATCAGCCCCAGCATTTT
D gene: NA; clone size: NA; J gene: TRBJ2-5; V gene: TRBV4-1; CDR3 protein: CASSQVLRETQYF; CDR3 DNA: TGCGCCAGCAGCCAAGTATTGAGAGAGACCCAGTACTTC
D gene: NA; clone size: NA; J gene: TRBJ2-5; V gene: TRBV2; CDR3 protein: CASRGGETQYF; CDR3 DNA: TGTGCCAGCAGGGGAGGCGAGACCCAGTACTTC
D gene: NA; clone size: NA; J gene: TRBJ2-7; V gene: TRBV6-5; CDR3 protein: CASSYARGYEQYF; CDR3 DNA: TGTGCCAGCAGTTACGCCAGGGGCTACGAGCAGTACTTC
D gene: NA; clone size: few; J gene: TRBJ2-1; V gene: TRBV6-5; CDR3 protein: CASSPRLPQRNEQFF; CDR3 DNA: TGTGCCAGCAGCCCACGACTCCCTCAGAGGAATGAGCAGTTCTTC
D gene: NA; clone size: NA; J gene: TRBJ1-6; V gene: TRBV5-1; CDR3 protein: CASSLDYNSPLHF; CDR3 DNA: TGCGCCAGCAGCTTGGACTATAATTCACCCCTCCACTTT
D gene: NA; clone size: NA; J gene: TRBJ2-7; V gene: TRBV10-3; CDR3 protein: CAIRPAEHSYEQYF; CDR3 DNA: TGTGCCATCAGGCCAGCGGAACACTCCTACGAGCAGTACTTC
D gene: NA; clone size: NA; J gene: TRBJ1-3; V gene: TRBV7-9; CDR3 protein: CASSLSSNTIYF; CDR3 DNA: TGTGCCAGCAGCTTAAGTTCAAACACCATATATTTT
D gene: NA; clone size: NA; J gene: TRBJ1-1; V gene: TRBV5-1; CDR3 protein: CASRPRPDADEAFF; CDR3 DNA: TGCGCCAGCAGACCCAGACCGGACGCGGATGAAGCTTTCTTT